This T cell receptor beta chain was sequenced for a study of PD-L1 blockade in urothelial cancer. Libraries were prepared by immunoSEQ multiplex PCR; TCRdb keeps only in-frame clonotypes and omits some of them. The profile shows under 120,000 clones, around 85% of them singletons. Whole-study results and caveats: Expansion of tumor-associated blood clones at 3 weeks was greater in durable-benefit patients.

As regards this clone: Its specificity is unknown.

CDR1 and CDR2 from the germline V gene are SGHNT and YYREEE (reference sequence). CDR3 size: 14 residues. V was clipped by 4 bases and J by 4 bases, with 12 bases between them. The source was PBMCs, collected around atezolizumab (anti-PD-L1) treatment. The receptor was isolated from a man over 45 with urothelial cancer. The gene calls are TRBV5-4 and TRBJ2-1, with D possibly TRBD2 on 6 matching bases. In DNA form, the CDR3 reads TGTGCCAGCAGCCTAGGGACTCAATACAATGAGCAGTTCTTC. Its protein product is CASSLGTQYNEQFF.